The rows below give T cell receptor beta chains drawn from one sample of a study of early T cells in non-severe SARS-CoV-2 infection. TCRdb re-called the 5' RACE reads through MiXCR, storing one row per CDR3 protein. The sample lists more than 55,000 distinct CDR3 sequences, about 12% occurring once. The source was whole blood, collected at baseline. The receptors stem from an adult who was a healthcare worker with PCR-confirmed SARS-CoV-2 infection or an uninfected control (not recorded which). Both conserved end residues are part of each CDR3. Fields, in order: clone size, D gene, J gene, V gene, CDR3 length, CDR3 DNA, CDR3 protein. D genes are given only for firm matches. Not every row has a clone size; where given, it reads once, few, many or a size class.

.,.,TRBJ2-5,TRBV11-3,14,TGTGCCAGCAGCTCCTATCTAGCGCCGGAGACCCAGTACTTC,CASSSYLAPETQYF
few,.,TRBJ1-1,TRBV4-2,12,TGTGCCAGCAGCCTATGGGGCACTGAAGCTTTCTTT,CASSLWGTEAFF
.,.,TRBJ1-1,TRBV11-3,14,TGTGCCAGCAGCCCCGAAGCTATGAACACTGAAGCTTTCTTT,CASSPEAMNTEAFF
.,TRBD2,TRBJ2-1,TRBV29-1,12,TGCAGCGCTAGCGGGGCACCCAATGAGCAGTTCTTC,CSASGAPNEQFF
few,.,TRBJ2-7,TRBV14,15,TGTGCCAGCAGCCAAGAAAGGGGCTTCTACTACGAGCAGTACTTC,CASSQERGFYYEQYF
few,TRBD1,TRBJ2-2,TRBV29-1,15,TGCAGCGTTGTACGGCAGGGGGTAAACACCGGGGAGCTGTTTTTT,CSVVRQGVNTGELFF
.,TRBD2,TRBJ2-3,TRBV9,16,TGTGCCAGCAGCGCGGGGACTAGCGGACACACAGATACGCAGTATTTT,CASSAGTSGHTDTQYF
medium-sized,.,TRBJ1-2,TRBV28,11,TGTGCCATCATTCAGGGTGAAGGCTACACCTTC,CAIIQGEGYTF
.,.,TRBJ2-5,TRBV7-2,14,TGTGCCAGCGAAGGGGCGGACGGGCCAGAGACCCAGTACTTC,CASEGADGPETQYF
.,TRBD1,TRBJ1-2,TRBV18,18,TGTGCCAGCTCAGCGTACCGGGACAGCCTTCCGGCTGGTTATGGCTACACCTTC,CASSAYRDSLPAGYGYTF
.,.,TRBJ2-7,TRBV7-2,15,TGTGCCAGCAGCTTAGGCGTCGGGACCTTATACGAGCAGTACTTC,CASSLGVGTLYEQYF